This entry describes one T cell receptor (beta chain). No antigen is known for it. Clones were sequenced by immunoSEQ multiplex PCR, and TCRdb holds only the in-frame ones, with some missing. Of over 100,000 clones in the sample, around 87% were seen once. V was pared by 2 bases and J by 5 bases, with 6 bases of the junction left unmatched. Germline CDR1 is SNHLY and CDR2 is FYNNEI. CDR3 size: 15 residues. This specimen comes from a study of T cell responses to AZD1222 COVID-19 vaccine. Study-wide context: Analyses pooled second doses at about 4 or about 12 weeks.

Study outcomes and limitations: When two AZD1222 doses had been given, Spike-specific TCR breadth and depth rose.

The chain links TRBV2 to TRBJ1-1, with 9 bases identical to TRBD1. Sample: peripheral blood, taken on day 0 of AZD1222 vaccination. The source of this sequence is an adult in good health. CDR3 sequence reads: CASSERGQGRTEAFF. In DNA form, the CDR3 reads TGTGCCAGCAGTGAAAGGGGACAGGGCAGAACTGAAGCTTTCTTT.